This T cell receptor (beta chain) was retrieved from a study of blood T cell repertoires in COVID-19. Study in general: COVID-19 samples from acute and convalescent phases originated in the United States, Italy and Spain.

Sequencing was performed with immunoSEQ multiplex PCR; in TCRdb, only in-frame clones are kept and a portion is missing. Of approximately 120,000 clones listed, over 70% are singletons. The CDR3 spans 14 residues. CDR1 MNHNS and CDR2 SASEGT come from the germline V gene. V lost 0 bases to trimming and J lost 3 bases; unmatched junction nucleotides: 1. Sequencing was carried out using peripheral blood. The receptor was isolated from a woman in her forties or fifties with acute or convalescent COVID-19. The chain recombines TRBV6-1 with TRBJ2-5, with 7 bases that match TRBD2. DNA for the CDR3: TGTGCCAGCAGTGAAGCTGGGAGGGAAGAGACCCAGTACTTC. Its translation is CASSEAGREETQYF.